Below are 6 T cell receptor beta chains sequenced from a single sample in a study of blood T cell repertoires in COVID-19. Profiled with immunoSEQ multiplex PCR; TCRdb holds only in-frame clones, not every one. Of roughly 190,000 clones listed, 85% to 90% are singletons. What was sequenced was peripheral blood. Receptors were obtained from an elderly woman in a cohort sampled during active or convalescent COVID-19.

The chain joins TRBV19 to TRBJ1-5; D uncertain. Looked up from germline, CDR1 is LNHDA and CDR2 is SQIVND (reference sequence). CDR3 length: 13 residues. V lost 7 bases and J lost 1, with 8 bases in between. The CDR3 reads CASTRQSNQPQHF. The CDR3, as DNA: TGTGCCAGTACCAGACAAAGCAATCAGCCCCAGCATTTT.

The chain recombines TRBV19 with TRBJ2-1, with TRBD1 as a possible D gene (5 bases). The length of the CDR3 is 12 residues. Germline lookup yields CDR1 LNHDA and CDR2 SQIVND (reference sequence). V gave up 3 bases and J gave up 7 bases, with 7 bases separating them. The CDR3 spells CASSIRGNEQFF. The CDR3 nucleotides read TGTGCCAGTAGTATTAGGGGAAATGAGCAGTTCTTC. The full variable domain, in which reference TRBV19 and TRBJ2-1 provide the parts outside the CDR3, is DGGITQSPKYLFRKEGQNVTLSCEQNLNHDAMYWYRQDPGQGLRLIYYSQIVNDFQKGDIAEGYSVSREKKESFPLTVTSAQKNPTAFYLCASSIRGNEQFFGPGTRLTVL.

V gene TRBV11-2 combines with J gene TRBJ2-2; 13 nucleotides agree with TRBD2. Germline V gene sequence: CDR1 SGHAT, CDR2 FQNNGV. V was pared by 1 base and J by 4 bases, with 0 bases of the junction left unmatched. The CDR3 runs to 16 residues. In DNA, the CDR3 is TGTGCCAGCAGCTTAGGACTAGCGGGGGGCACCGGGGAGCTGTTTTTT. It yields the protein CASSLGLAGGTGELFF. Supplemented by reference TRBV11-2 and TRBJ2-2, the full variable domain reads EAGVAQSPRYKIIEKRQSVAFWCNPISGHATLYWYQQILGQGPKLLIQFQNNGVVDDSQLPKDRFSAERLKGVDSTLKIQPAKLEDSAVYLCASSLGLAGGTGELFFGEGSRLTVL.

This chain uses TRBV3-1 (or the pseudogene TRBV3-2) with TRBJ1-3, with 7 bases that match TRBD1. There are 15 residues in the CDR3. Germline V gene lookup returns CDR1 LGHDT and CDR2 YNNKEL (reference sequence). V shed 6 bases, J shed 3 bases, and the junction held 8 bases outside the gene matches. The CDR3 nucleotides are TGTGCCAGCAGGGCGACAGGGACGAGTGGAAACACCATATATTTT. Its protein is CASRATGTSGNTIYF.

CDR3: CASSLRGGEAFF. The CDR3 DNA reads TGTGCCAGCAGTTTACGAGGGGGTGAAGCTTTCTTT. The chain uses TRBV28 and TRBJ1-1; possibly TRBD1 for D (6 bases). The germline V and J ends were trimmed by 2 bases and 7 bases, with 8 bases remaining between them. From germline, CDR1 is MDHEN and CDR2 SYDVKM. The CDR3 runs 12 residues.

The chain carries TRBV2 and TRBJ2-2; maybe TRBD1 (5 bases). Deletions cut 7 bases from V and 7 bases from J, with 16 bases between. The CDR3 loop spans 14 amino acids. CDR1 SNHLY and CDR2 FYNNEI come from the germline V gene. CDR3: CASIKQASFGELFF. The CDR3 DNA follows: TGTGCCAGCATTAAACAGGCGTCCTTCGGGGAGCTGTTTTTT.